Listed below are T cell receptor beta chains from one sample, sequenced in a study of CD8 T cells in ankylosing spondylitis. TCRdb reprocessed the 5' RACE reads via MiXCR and lists one record per CDR3 protein. Of about 500,000 distinct CDR3 sequences listed, roughly 13% are singletons. The specimen sequenced was blood, either unsorted or a sorted T cell fraction (not recorded which). The receptors here all came from a male donor with ankylosing spondylitis. Both conserved end residues are part of each CDR3. A D gene is named only where the DNA matches it firmly. A row's size may be missing; if present it is once, few, many or a size class.

J: TRBJ2-7
D: TRBD1
V: TRBV6-1
size: many
CDR3: CASSLGGTGGYEQYF
DNA: TGTGCCAGCAGCCTCGGGGGGACAGGGGGCTACGAGCAGTACTTC

J: TRBJ2-1
D: TRBD2
V: TRBV3-1
size: many
CDR3: CASRLGAGAYNEQFF
DNA: TGTGCCAGCAGACTCGGGGCGGGAGCCTACAATGAGCAGTTCTTC

J: TRBJ2-1
D: TRBD1
V: TRBV20-1
size: few
CDR3: CSARPGTGGGNEQFF
DNA: TGCAGTGCTAGACCTGGGACAGGGGGCGGTAATGAGCAGTTCTTC

J: TRBJ2-1
D: TRBD2
V: TRBV3-1
size: few
CDR3: CASSQDPAGGREQFF
DNA: TGTGCCAGCAGCCAAGATCCAGCGGGAGGGCGTGAGCAGTTCTTC

J: TRBJ2-5
D: -
V: TRBV4-1
size: many
CDR3: CASSRLVGETQYF
DNA: TGCGCCAGCAGCCGACTAGTCGGGGAGACCCAGTACTTC

J: TRBJ2-7
D: TRBD1
V: TRBV7-2
size: few
CDR3: CASSRLGTVDYEQYF
DNA: TGTGCCAGCAGCCGGCTGGGGACAGTCGACTACGAGCAGTACTTC

J: TRBJ2-1
D: TRBD2
V: TRBV5-6
size: -
CDR3: CASSPGLAMSEQFF
DNA: TGTGCCAGCAGCCCAGGACTAGCGATGAGTGAGCAGTTCTTC

J: TRBJ2-3
D: TRBD2
V: TRBV20-1
size: -
CDR3: CSARDGRGFTDTQYF
DNA: TGCAGTGCTAGAGATGGGAGGGGATTCACAGATACGCAGTATTTT

J: TRBJ2-7
D: TRBD1
V: TRBV15
size: many
CDR3: CATSREQGAYEQYF
DNA: TGTGCCACCAGCAGAGAACAGGGGGCGTACGAGCAGTACTTC

J: TRBJ2-3
D: -
V: TRBV20-1
size: -
CDR3: CSARGAALQITDTQYF
DNA: TGCAGTGCTAGGGGCGCAGCACTCCAAATCACAGATACGCAGTATTTT

J: TRBJ2-1
D: -
V: TRBV11-2
size: -
CDR3: CASSSGSRSSYNEQFF
DNA: TGTGCCAGCAGCTCAGGATCGCGGAGCTCCTACAATGAGCAGTTCTTC

J: TRBJ2-4
D: TRBD2
V: TRBV19
size: -
CDR3: CASSASGTSGRSDIQYF
DNA: TGTGCCAGTAGTGCCTCCGGGACTAGCGGGAGGAGTGACATTCAGTACTTC

J: TRBJ1-2
D: TRBD1
V: TRBV12-3/TRBV12-4
size: many
CDR3: CASSLTGGSYGYTF
DNA: TGTGCCAGCAGTTTAACAGGGGGCAGCTATGGCTACACCTTC

J: TRBJ2-4
D: -
V: TRBV21-1
size: -
CDR3: CASSSRGILAKNIQYF
DNA: TGTGCCAGCAGCAGCAGAGGGATACTAGCCAAAAACATTCAGTACTTC

J: TRBJ1-5
D: -
V: TRBV5-1
size: few
CDR3: CASSLAGPYQPQHF
DNA: TGCGCCAGCAGCTTGGCAGGGCCCTATCAGCCCCAGCATTTT